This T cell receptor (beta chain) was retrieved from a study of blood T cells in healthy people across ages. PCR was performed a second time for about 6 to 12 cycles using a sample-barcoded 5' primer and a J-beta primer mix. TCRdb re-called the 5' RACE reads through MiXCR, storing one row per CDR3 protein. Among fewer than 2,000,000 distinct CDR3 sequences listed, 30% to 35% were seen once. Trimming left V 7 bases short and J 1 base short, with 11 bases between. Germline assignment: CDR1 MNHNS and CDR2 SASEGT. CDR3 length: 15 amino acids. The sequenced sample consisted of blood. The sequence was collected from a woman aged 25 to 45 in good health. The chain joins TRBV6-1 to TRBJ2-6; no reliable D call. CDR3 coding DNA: TGTGCCAGCAAAGGCAGTGAGTCTGGGGCCAACGTCCTGACTTTC. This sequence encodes CASKGSESGANVLTF.